This T cell receptor beta chain comes out of a study of T cells after yellow fever vaccination. This clonotype was observed a few times. Each CDR3 protein gets one entry after TCRdb re-called the 5' RACE reads with MiXCR. The sample holds about 96,000 distinct CDR3 sequences, approximately 8.4% seen once. Sequencing was performed on CD8+ T cells not binding an NS4B(214-222) dextramer, sorted from PBMCs, taken roughly 15 days after the first yellow fever vaccination. The sequence was obtained from a man aged 18 to 35 who received the YFV17D yellow fever vaccine.

The CDR3 bases are TGTGCCAGCAGTTACCGGCCTAGCGGGGGCACAGATACGCAGTATTTT. It translates to CASSYRPSGGTDTQYF. The chain couples TRBV6-5 to TRBJ2-3; 9 nucleotides align to TRBD2. The CDR3 is 16 amino acids. CDR1 and CDR2 from the germline V gene are MNHEY and SVGAGI. V shed 2 bases, J shed 1 base, and the junction held 4 bases outside the gene matches.